The 14 T cell receptor beta chains below come from one sample, sequenced in a study of graft-versus-host responses after intestinal transplantation. Profiling relied on immunoSEQ multiplex PCR, and the TCRdb table lists in-frame clones only, not all of them. This table has 90,000 to 120,000 clones, 80% to 90% appearing once. The antigens these receptors bind are not known. The sequences come from unstimulated CD4+ T cells sorted from spleen or lymph node cells, collected before transplant. The receptors originated from a human donor who was the organ donor for an intestinal transplant.

This clone was observed a handful of times. This sequence joins TRBV7-2 and TRBJ2-1; TRBD2 is a possible D gene (7 bases). Germline loops: CDR1 SGHTA, CDR2 FQGNSA. The CDR3 runs 17 residues. V lost 5 bases to trimming and J lost 4 bases, with 21 bases between them. The CDR3, as DNA: TGTGCCAGCAGCGGAGGGGGGGGGCCCCCAACATACAATGAGCAGTTCTTC. This gives the protein CASSGGGGPPTYNEQFF.

V and J are TRBV7-7 and TRBJ2-7; 9 bases align to TRBD1. The CDR3 is 17 amino acids. Germline V gene data show CDR1 as SSHAT and CDR2 as FNYEAQ (reference sequence). The J segment lost 6 bases and the V segment lost 2 bases, leaving 14 bases of the junction unmatched. CDR3 nucleotide sequence: TGTGCCAGCAGCTTAACGCCCAGCCCCGGGACAGGGAGCGAGCAGTACTTC. It is translated as CASSLTPSPGTGSEQYF.

J is TRBJ2-2 and V is TRBV11-2; 12 bases fit TRBD1. Looked up from germline, CDR1 is SGHAT and CDR2 is FQNNGV. The CDR3 runs 17 residues. V gave up 5 bases and J gave up 4 bases; unmatched junction bases: 8. CDR3 sequence: CASSKLRDRGLTGELFF. The CDR3 nucleotides read TGTGCCAGCAGCAAACTCCGGGACAGGGGGCTCACCGGGGAGCTGTTTTTT.

This clone was detected only a few times. This sequence joins TRBV19 and TRBJ2-3; 10 nucleotides match TRBD2. The CDR3 contains 15 residues. J was trimmed by 6 bases and V by 9 bases; bases with no gene match: 12. CDR1 and CDR2 from the germline V gene are LNHDA and SQIVND (reference sequence). This chain's CDR3 is CASEILAGVKDTQYF. The CDR3 coding sequence is TGTGCCAGCGAGATTCTAGCGGGAGTGAAGGATACGCAGTATTTT. The entire variable domain, with the rest obtained from reference TRBV19 and TRBJ2-3, is as follows: DGGITQSPKYLFRKEGQNVTLSCEQNLNHDAMYWYRQDPGQGLRLIYYSQIVNDFQKGDIAEGYSVSREKKESFPLTVTSAQKNPTAFYLCASEILAGVKDTQYFGPGTRLTVL.

The CDR3 protein is CASSSTGLNTEAFF. CDR3 DNA: TGTGCCAGCAGCTCCACCGGACTGAACACTGAAGCTTTCTTT. The gene calls are TRBV7-2 and TRBJ1-1, with D unclear. CDR3 length: 14 amino acids. Trimming removed 4 bases at V and 0 bases at J, with 9 bases between. Germline V gene sequence: CDR1 SGHTA, CDR2 FQGNSA.

This chain connects TRBV2 to TRBJ1-1; 8 bases fit TRBD1. V lost 6 bases, J lost 0 bases, and 3 bases stayed unmatched. The CDR3 is 14 residues long. The germline V gene encodes CDR1 SNHLY and CDR2 FYNNEI. Written as DNA, the CDR3 is TGTGCCAGCAGGGGGACAGGTATGAACACTGAAGCTTTCTTT. Residues: CASRGTGMNTEAFF.

This chain joins TRBV19 and TRBJ1-1; no clear D. The germline V gene has CDR1 LNHDA and CDR2 SQIVND (reference sequence). The V end lost 6 bases, the J end lost 1 base, and 9 bases lay between the germline ends. This CDR3 has 13 amino acids. CDR3 nucleotides: TGTGCCAGTAGCACCTCTTGGAACACTGAAGCTTTCTTT. Its translation: CASSTSWNTEAFF.

The chain combines TRBV4-2 with TRBJ1-5; no firm D call. With 5 bases removed from V and 5 bases from J, the gap between germline ends came to 10 bases. CDR1 is LGHNA, CDR2 YNFKEQ, per germline. The CDR3 is 13 amino acids. CDR3 sequence: CASSSDGYQPQHF. The CDR3 DNA reads as TGTGCCAGCAGCTCAGACGGGTATCAGCCCCAGCATTTT.

V usage is TRBV6-5 and J usage is TRBJ1-2; 8 bases agree with TRBD1. Germline V CDR1 and CDR2: MNHEY, SVGAGI. Trimming cost V 4 bases and J 5 bases; bases outside gene matches: 6. This CDR3 is built from 14 residues. The CDR3 sequence is CASSFLTGGYGYTF. The CDR3 DNA reads TGTGCCAGCAGTTTCCTCACAGGGGGATATGGCTACACCTTC.

A word on this clone: This is likely a read error, given that the CDR3 carries no conserved phenylalanine or tryptophan at its end. The DNA is left out, because the CDR3 cannot be placed on it with certainty; the CDR3 is given as TCRdb lists it. This chain uses TRBV2 with TRBJ2-7. Ends included, the CDR3 has 11 residues. The V gene's germline CDR1 is SNHLY and CDR2 FYNNEI. CDR3 region: CASLSSAFLRC.

This chain connects TRBV4-1 to TRBJ2-3, with 11 bases identical to TRBD1. The CDR3 covers 18 residues. The ends lost 4 bases at V and 1 base at J; junction bases unmatched: 10. Germline V gene lookup returns CDR1 MGHRA and CDR2 YSYEKL. CDR3 DNA: TGCGCCAGCAGCCTTGGGACAGGGGGGCCGGGTGGCACAGATACGCAGTATTTT. Translation gives CASSLGTGGPGGTDTQYF.

This clone was observed once. The gene calls are TRBV15 and TRBJ2-1; D might be TRBD2 (5 bases). V lost 1 base to trimming and J lost 2 bases, with 12 bases between them. The CDR3 runs to 16 residues. The germline V gene encodes CDR1 LNHNV and CDR2 YYDKDF (reference sequence). Written as DNA, the CDR3 is TGTGCCACCAGCAGAGGAAGAGGGCCGGCCTACAATGAGCAGTTCTTC. This encodes CATSRGRGPAYNEQFF.

The chain couples TRBV1 to TRBJ1-5. TRBV1 is noted as a pseudogene. This CDR3 is 16 amino acids long. The CDR3 DNA reads as TGCACCAGCAGCCAAGATGCGGGGGGTGGCAATCAGCCCCAGCATTTT. Its translation: CTSSQDAGGGNQPQHF.

The chain recombines TRBV10-3 with TRBJ2-5, with a possible D match to TRBD2 (6 bases). V lost 6 bases to trimming and J lost 5 bases, with 19 bases between them. CDR3 length: 15 residues. CDR1 and CDR2 (germline): ENHRY, SYGVKD. The CDR3 sequence: CAISESTGTLETQYF. In DNA form, the CDR3 reads TGTGCCATCAGCGAGAGCACCGGGACTCTTGAGACCCAGTACTTC.